This T cell receptor (beta chain) comes out of a study of T cells in Graves' hyperthyroidism and ophthalmopathy. Each ophthalmopathy patient scored at least 3 on the Clinical Activity Score and at least 4 on NOSPECS grade, with duration under 3 months. RNA transcripts yielded amplified TCR beta CDR3 regions. With the HTBI primer set, the TCR CDR3 went through a first round of RT-PCR. TCRdb used MiXCR to reprocess the multiplex PCR reads, holding one entry per CDR3 protein. This table holds 200,000 to 250,000 distinct CDR3 sequences, roughly 15% found once. Broader study findings: Ophthalmopathy onset followed model prediction by a median about six months.

This clonotype was recorded many times. Antigen specificity is unknown. The TCR comes from a woman between 18 and 29 years old with Graves' ophthalmopathy. Sequences were obtained from blood.

CDR3 sequence (DNA): TGCAGCGTCGCTCGCGGGAGGGGAGATACGCAGTATTTT. Protein product: CSVARGRGDTQYF. The V gene is TRBV29-1, the J gene TRBJ2-3; 9 bases map to TRBD2. Trimming cost V 6 bases and J 5 bases; bases outside gene matches: 6. CDR1 SQVTM and CDR2 ANQGSEA come from the germline V gene. This CDR3 comprises 13 residues.